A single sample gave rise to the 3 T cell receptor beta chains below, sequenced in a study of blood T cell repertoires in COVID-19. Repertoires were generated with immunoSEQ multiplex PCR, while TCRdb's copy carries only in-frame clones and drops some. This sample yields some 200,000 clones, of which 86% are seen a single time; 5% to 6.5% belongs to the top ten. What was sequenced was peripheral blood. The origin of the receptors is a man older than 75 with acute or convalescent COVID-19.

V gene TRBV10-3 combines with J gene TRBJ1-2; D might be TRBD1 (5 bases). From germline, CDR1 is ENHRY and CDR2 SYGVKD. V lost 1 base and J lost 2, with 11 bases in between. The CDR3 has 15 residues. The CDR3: CAISEYTTGNYGYTF. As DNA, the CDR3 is TGTGCCATCAGTGAGTATACCACAGGAAACTATGGCTACACCTTC.

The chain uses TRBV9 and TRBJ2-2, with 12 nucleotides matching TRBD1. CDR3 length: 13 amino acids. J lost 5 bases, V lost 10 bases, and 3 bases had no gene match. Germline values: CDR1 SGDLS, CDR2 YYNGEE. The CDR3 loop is CAGGQGATGELFF. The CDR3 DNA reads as TGTGCCGGGGGACAGGGGGCTACCGGGGAGCTGTTTTTT.

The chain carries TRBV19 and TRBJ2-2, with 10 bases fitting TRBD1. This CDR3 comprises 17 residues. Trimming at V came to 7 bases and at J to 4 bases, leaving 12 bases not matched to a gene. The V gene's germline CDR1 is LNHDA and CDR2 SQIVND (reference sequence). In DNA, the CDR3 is TGTGCCAGTACTCCGGGACAGGGGAGAACGGCCACCGGGGAGCTGTTTTTT. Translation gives CASTPGQGRTATGELFF. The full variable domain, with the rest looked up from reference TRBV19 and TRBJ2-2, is DGGITQSPKYLFRKEGQNVTLSCEQNLNHDAMYWYRQDPGQGLRLIYYSQIVNDFQKGDIAEGYSVSREKKESFPLTVTSAQKNPTAFYLCASTPGQGRTATGELFFGEGSRLTVL.